This T cell receptor (beta chain) was identified during a study of T cell responses to AZD1222 COVID-19 vaccine. Study-level results: Just a handful of people given AZD1222 tested seropositive at baseline.

Germline values: CDR1 SGHTA, CDR2 FQGNSA. The V and J ends lost 3 bases and 0 bases respectively, with 12 bases between them. The CDR3 extends over 17 amino acids. Some clones are missing from TCRdb's copy, which holds only in-frame ones; the method was immunoSEQ multiplex PCR. Here the sample spans fewer than 80,000 clones, 70% to 80% being singletons. Concerning this clone itself: Its target is unknown.

The sample in question was peripheral blood, obtained on day 0 of MenACWY control vaccination. The sequence came from an adult in good health. The chain carries TRBV7-2 and TRBJ2-6; D is unresolved. This CDR3 is CASSLRSGDSGANVLTF. The CDR3 DNA sequence: TGTGCCAGCAGCTTGAGATCGGGCGACTCTGGGGCCAACGTCCTGACTTTC.